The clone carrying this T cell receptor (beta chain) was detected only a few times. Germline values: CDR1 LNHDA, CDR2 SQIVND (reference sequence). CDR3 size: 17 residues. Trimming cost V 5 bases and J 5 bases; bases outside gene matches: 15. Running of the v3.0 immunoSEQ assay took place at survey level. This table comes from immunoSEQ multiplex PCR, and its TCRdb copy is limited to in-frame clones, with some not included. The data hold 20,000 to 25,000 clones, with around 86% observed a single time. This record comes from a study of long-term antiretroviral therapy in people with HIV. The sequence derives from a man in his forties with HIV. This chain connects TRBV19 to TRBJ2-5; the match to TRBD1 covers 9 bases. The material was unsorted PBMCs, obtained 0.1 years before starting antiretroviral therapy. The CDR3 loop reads CASSGSFGQGKAETQYF. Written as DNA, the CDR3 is TGTGCCAGTAGTGGCTCTTTCGGACAGGGGAAAGCGGAGACCCAGTACTTC.